Sequencing of this TCR beta chain was carried out in a study of cytomegalovirus exposure and HLA in healthy donors. Study-level results: Cytomegalovirus association was assigned to about 180 TCR beta chains. Sequencing depth across donors, presence/absence analyses assumed, was roughly uniform.

This clone has only one observation. What it binds is unknown. The PCR made use of 60 Vbeta and 13 Jbeta primers. The method was immunoSEQ multiplex PCR; TCRdb's version includes in-frame clones alone and lacks a portion of them. The sample consists of 150,000 to 200,000 clones, 80% to 85% of them appearing once. The CDR3 runs to 12 residues. From germline, CDR1 is GTSNPN and CDR2 SVGIG (reference sequence). The V gene end was trimmed by 5 bases and the J gene end by 9 bases; junction bases not matched to a gene: 2. The sequencing sample was made of PBMCs. The chain couples TRBV30 to TRBJ1-5; TRBD1 matches 12 bases. The TCR sequence derives from a girl aged 2 to 9 in good health and CMV-seropositive. DNA for the CDR3: TGTGCCTGGGGGGACAGGGGGCTGCCCCAGCATTTT. It yields the protein CAWGDRGLPQHF.